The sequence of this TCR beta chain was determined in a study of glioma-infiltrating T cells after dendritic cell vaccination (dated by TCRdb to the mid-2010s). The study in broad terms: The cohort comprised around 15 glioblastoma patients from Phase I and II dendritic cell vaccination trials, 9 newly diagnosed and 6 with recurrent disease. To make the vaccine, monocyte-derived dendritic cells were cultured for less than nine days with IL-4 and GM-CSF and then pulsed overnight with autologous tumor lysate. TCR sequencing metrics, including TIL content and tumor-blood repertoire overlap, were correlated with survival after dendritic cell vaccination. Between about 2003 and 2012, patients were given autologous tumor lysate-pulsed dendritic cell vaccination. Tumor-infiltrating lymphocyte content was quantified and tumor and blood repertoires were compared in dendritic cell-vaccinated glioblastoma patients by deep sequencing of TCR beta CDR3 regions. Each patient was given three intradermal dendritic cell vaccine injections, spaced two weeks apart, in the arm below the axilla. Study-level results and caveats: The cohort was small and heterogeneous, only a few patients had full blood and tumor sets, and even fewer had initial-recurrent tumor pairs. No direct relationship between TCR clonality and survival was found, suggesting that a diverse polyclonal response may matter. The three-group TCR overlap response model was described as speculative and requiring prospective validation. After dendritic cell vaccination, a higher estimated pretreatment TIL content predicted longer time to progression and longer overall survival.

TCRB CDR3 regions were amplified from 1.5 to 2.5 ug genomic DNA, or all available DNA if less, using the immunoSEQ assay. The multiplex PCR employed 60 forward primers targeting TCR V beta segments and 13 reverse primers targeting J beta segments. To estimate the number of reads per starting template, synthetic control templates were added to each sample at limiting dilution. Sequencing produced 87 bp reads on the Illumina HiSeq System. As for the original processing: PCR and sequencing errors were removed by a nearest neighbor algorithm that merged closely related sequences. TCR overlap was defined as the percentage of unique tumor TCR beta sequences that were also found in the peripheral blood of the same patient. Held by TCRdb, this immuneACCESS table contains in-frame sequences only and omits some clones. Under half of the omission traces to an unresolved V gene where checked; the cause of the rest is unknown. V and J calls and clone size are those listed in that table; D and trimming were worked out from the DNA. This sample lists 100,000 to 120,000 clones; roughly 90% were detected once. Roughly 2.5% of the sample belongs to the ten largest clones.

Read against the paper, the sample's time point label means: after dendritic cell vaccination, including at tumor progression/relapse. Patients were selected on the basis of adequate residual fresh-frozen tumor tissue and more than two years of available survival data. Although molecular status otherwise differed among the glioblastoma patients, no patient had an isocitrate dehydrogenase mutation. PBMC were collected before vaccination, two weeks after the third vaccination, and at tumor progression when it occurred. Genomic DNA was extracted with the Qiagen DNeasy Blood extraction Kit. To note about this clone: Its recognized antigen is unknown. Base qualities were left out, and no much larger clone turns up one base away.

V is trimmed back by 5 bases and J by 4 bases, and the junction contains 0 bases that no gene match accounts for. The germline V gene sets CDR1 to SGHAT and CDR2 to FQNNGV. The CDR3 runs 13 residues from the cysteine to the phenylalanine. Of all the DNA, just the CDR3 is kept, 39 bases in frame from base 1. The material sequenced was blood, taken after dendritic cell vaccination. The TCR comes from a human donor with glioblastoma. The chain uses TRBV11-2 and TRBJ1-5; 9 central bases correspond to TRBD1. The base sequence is TGTGCCAGCAGCGACAGGGGGAATCAGCCCCAGCATTTT. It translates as CASSDRGNQPQHF.